These 21 T cell receptor beta chains came from one sample sequenced in a study of T cells in Graves' hyperthyroidism and ophthalmopathy. RNA transcripts served as the template for amplifying TCR beta CDR3 regions. TCR CDR3 regions were first amplified by RT-PCR with HTBI primers. MiXCR, applied by TCRdb to the multiplex PCR reads, yields one record per CDR3 protein. The sample shows about 330,000 distinct CDR3 sequences, roughly an eighth of them seen only once. The source material was blood. The source of these receptors is a woman aged 40 to 50 with Graves' ophthalmopathy.

This clonotype came up many times. The chain links TRBV5-1 to TRBJ1-1, with a weak D call TRBD1 (5 bases). The CDR3 is 13 residues long. From germline, CDR1 is SGHRS and CDR2 YFSETQ. Trimming shortened V by 4 bases and J by 8 bases, and 15 bases separated the two germline ends. The CDR3 nucleotides read TGCGCCAGCAGCATGACCCCTCGGGGGGAAGCTTTCTTT. Protein product: CASSMTPRGEAFF.

V usage is TRBV4-1 and J usage is TRBJ1-1; 8 bases fit TRBD1. This CDR3 contains 14 residues. V trimming: 6 bases; J trimming: 6 bases; junction bases outside the gene matches: 9. Germline-derived CDR1 and CDR2 are MGHRA and YSYEKL. This CDR3 is CASRSDQGAAEAFF. The DNA of the CDR3 is TGCGCCAGCAGGTCGGATCAGGGGGCGGCTGAAGCTTTCTTT.

This clonotype has ten or more counts. The chain recombines TRBV28 with TRBJ2-1, with D unresolved. Deletions cut 1 base from V and 7 bases from J, with 11 bases between. This CDR3 has 14 residues. Germline-derived CDR1 and CDR2 are MDHEN and SYDVKM. DNA of the CDR3: TGTGCCAGCAGTTTATCCCCTAGAGTAAATGAGCAGTTCTTC. Protein product: CASSLSPRVNEQFF.

The rearrangement uses TRBV7-2 and TRBJ2-3, with D possibly matching TRBD2 (5 bases). The V gene lost 8 bases and the J gene lost 6 bases, with 18 bases spanning the gap. CDR1 is SGHTA, CDR2 FQGNSA, per germline. CDR3 length: 14 amino acids. As DNA, the CDR3 is TGTGCCAGCCCGGAAAGACTTAGCGCGGATACGCAGTATTTT. Its protein product is CASPERLSADTQYF. Combining the CDR3 with reference TRBV7-2 and TRBJ2-3 gives the whole variable domain GAGVSQSPSNKVTEKGKDVELRCDPISGHTALYWYRQSLGQGLEFLIYFQGNSAPDKSGLPSDRFSAERTGGSVSTLTIQRTQQEDSAVYLCASPERLSADTQYFGPGTRLTVL.

V gene TRBV28 combines with J gene TRBJ1-5, with D possibly being TRBD1 (5 bases). The V and J ends lost 7 bases and 9 bases respectively, with 25 bases between them. CDR1 is MDHEN and CDR2 is SYDVKM in the germline V gene. This CDR3 region has 16 residues. Here the CDR3 DNA reads TGTGCCAGCACCGACAAAACGAGAGGGCCCCAGGGGCCCCAGCATTTT. Residues: CASTDKTRGPQGPQHF.

The table lists this clonotype with many counts. The chain combines TRBV7-9 with TRBJ2-7; 7 nucleotides line up with TRBD1. Looked up from germline, CDR1 is SEHNR and CDR2 is FQNEAQ (reference sequence). There are 14 residues in the CDR3. V gave up 3 bases and J gave up 5 bases; unmatched junction bases: 7. The CDR3 nucleotides read TGTGCCAGCAGCTTCGGACAGGAAGGGAACGAGCAGTACTTC. It translates to CASSFGQEGNEQYF.

This clonotype was counted many times. The chain couples TRBV10-3 to TRBJ1-1; the D gene is possibly TRBD1 (6 bases). Trimming removed 0 bases from V and 1 base from J, with 6 bases in between. The CDR3 runs 14 residues. In germline, CDR1 is ENHRY, CDR2 SYGVKD. CDR3 DNA sequence: TGTGCCATCAGTGAGTCAGGGGGGAACACTGAAGCTTTCTTT. It yields the protein CAISESGGNTEAFF.

This clonotype was counted at least ten times. The V and J genes are TRBV5-6 and TRBJ1-1, with TRBD1 matching over 10 bases. There are 14 residues in the CDR3. Germline CDR1 is SGHDT and CDR2 is YYEEEE. The V and J ends lost 4 bases and 1 base, in that order; junction bases with no gene match: 1. CDR3 in amino acids: CASSGDRGNTEAFF. The CDR3 nucleotides are TGTGCCAGCAGCGGGGACAGGGGGAACACTGAAGCTTTCTTT.

V gene TRBV24-1 combines with J gene TRBJ2-5, with 7 bases that match TRBD1. CDR3 length: 14 residues. With 4 bases clipped from V and 5 bases from J, the junction kept 6 bases outside the gene matches. Germline CDR1 is KGHDR and CDR2 is SFDVKD. The CDR3 nucleotides read TGTGCCACCAGTGACTCCGGGACAGATGAGACCCAGTACTTC. Its translation: CATSDSGTDETQYF.

This clonotype appeared many times. V usage is TRBV24-1 and J usage is TRBJ2-1, with D unresolved. The CDR3 totals 11 residues. Germline values: CDR1 KGHDR, CDR2 SFDVKD. Trimming stripped 9 bases from V and 8 bases from J, with 10 bases between. The DNA of the CDR3 is TGTGCCACCGGGCTGGGCTATGAGCAGTTCTTC. Translation: CATGLGYEQFF.

This chain connects TRBV7-6 to TRBJ2-1; 13 bases align to TRBD2. J gave up 8 bases and V 5 bases, and 15 bases lay outside the gene matches. The CDR3 loop spans 18 amino acids. CDR1 is SGHVS, CDR2 FNYEAQ, per germline. CDR3 DNA sequence: TGTGCCAGCAGCCCCGCGTCCCTGACTAGCGGGAGGAATGATGAGCAGTTCTTC. Translated, it gives CASSPASLTSGRNDEQFF.

The CDR3 DNA sequence: TGCAGTGCTAGATCCGAACTAGCGGGAGCCACCGCTAGGCAGTTCTTC. This codes for CSARSELAGATARQFF. The chain uses TRBV20-1 and TRBJ2-1; 11 bases fit TRBD2. Trimming took 2 bases from V and 12 from J; bases not matched to a gene: 15. Germline assignment: CDR1 DFQATT and CDR2 SNEGSKA (reference sequence). The CDR3 length is 16 residues.

The chain has TRBV3-1 and TRBJ2-4, with 8 bases that match TRBD2. Germline V gene lookup returns CDR1 LGHDT and CDR2 YNNKEL (reference sequence). The CDR3 loop spans 17 amino acids. V was clipped by 4 bases and J by 8 bases; unmatched bases: 16. The CDR3 region is CASSPYRTAGGGDIQYF. In DNA, the CDR3 is TGTGCCAGCAGCCCATACCGGACTGCGGGAGGAGGGGACATTCAGTACTTC.

At least ten counts were recorded for this clonotype. The V call is TRBV7-8, the J call TRBJ2-1; 8 bases agree with TRBD2. J gave up 4 bases and V 1 base, and 15 bases lay outside the gene matches. Germline V gene sequence: CDR1 SGHVS, CDR2 FQNEAQ. The CDR3 covers 19 residues. This CDR3 is CASSLGLLAGMGLYNEQFF. CDR3 DNA: TGTGCCAGCAGCTTAGGGTTGTTAGCGGGAATGGGATTGTACAATGAGCAGTTCTTC.

This clonotype appeared many times. The chain carries TRBV2 and TRBJ2-1; D is undetermined. Germline lookup yields CDR1 SNHLY and CDR2 FYNNEI. The CDR3 spans 14 residues. Trimming took 1 base from V and 4 from J, leaving 8 bases between them. The CDR3 protein is CASSEEVQYNEQFF. CDR3 DNA sequence: TGTGCCAGCAGTGAAGAAGTCCAATACAATGAGCAGTTCTTC. Full variable domain (outside the CDR3, taken from reference TRBV2 and TRBJ2-1): EPEVTQTPSHQVTQMGQEVILRCVPISNHLYFYWYRQILGQKVEFLVSFYNNEISEKSEIFDDQFSVERPDGSNFTLKIRSTKLEDSAMYFCASSEEVQYNEQFFGPGTRLTVL.

This clonotype was detected many times. This chain links TRBV6-1 with TRBJ2-7; 12 nucleotides line up with TRBD2. The CDR3 extends over 17 amino acids. V trimming: 6 bases; J trimming: 4 bases; junction bases outside the gene matches: 13. Germline CDR1 is MNHNS and CDR2 is SASEGT. CDR3 loop: CASRKAATSGSRYEQYF. The CDR3 DNA sequence: TGTGCCAGCAGGAAAGCCGCGACTAGCGGGAGTCGTTACGAGCAGTACTTC.

This clonotype was picked up many times. The V gene is TRBV6-1, the J gene TRBJ1-2, with TRBD1 identical over 9 bases. CDR3 length equals 15 residues. CDR1 and CDR2 from the germline V gene are MNHNS and SASEGT. V shed 7 bases, J shed 2 bases, and the junction held 8 bases outside the gene matches. The DNA for the CDR3 is TGTGCCAGCAAAGGAGGGGACAGGGTGAACTATGGCTACACCTTC. This encodes CASKGGDRVNYGYTF.

This clonotype was observed many times. The CDR3 here is CASSIGTGGFQPQHF. The CDR3 bases are TGTGCCAGTAGTATTGGGACAGGGGGCTTTCAGCCCCAGCATTTT. This chain joins TRBV19 and TRBJ1-5, with 12 nucleotides matching TRBD1. Germline V CDR1 and CDR2: LNHDA, SQIVND (reference sequence). The CDR3 has 15 amino acids. With V trimmed by 3 bases and J by 6 bases, 3 bases remained unmatched. Full variable domain (outside the CDR3, taken from reference TRBV19 and TRBJ1-5): DGGITQSPKYLFRKEGQNVTLSCEQNLNHDAMYWYRQDPGQGLRLIYYSQIVNDFQKGDIAEGYSVSREKKESFPLTVTSAQKNPTAFYLCASSIGTGGFQPQHFGDGTRLSIL.

This clonotype was picked up many times. The chain links TRBV7-2 to TRBJ2-2; possibly TRBD2 for D (6 bases). Germline V lookup: CDR1 SGHTA, CDR2 FQGNSA. This CDR3 comprises 14 residues. Trimming cost V 8 bases and J 6 bases, with 16 bases left between them. CDR3 DNA sequence: TGTGCCAGCTGCGGGGTATTGAGGGCCGGGGAGCTGTTTTTT. Residues: CASCGVLRAGELFF.

This clonotype was seen at least ten times. The V and J genes are TRBV7-9 and TRBJ2-3; a possible D gene is TRBD2 (5 bases). Trimming cost V 5 bases and J 7 bases, with 13 bases left between them. The CDR3 is 13 residues long. Germline V lookup: CDR1 SEHNR, CDR2 FQNEAQ (reference sequence). The CDR3 region has the DNA TGTGCCAGCAGCCCCTCAGAGCGGAATACGCAGTATTTT. Translating it yields CASSPSERNTQYF.

In its sample, this clonotype was seen many times. The rearrangement uses TRBV12-3 or TRBV12-4 and TRBJ1-4; the D gene is possibly TRBD1 (6 bases). This CDR3 has 15 residues. Trimming took 7 bases from V and 7 from J, leaving 19 bases between them. As DNA, the CDR3 is TGTGCCAGCACCCTTGTGGGGGGCGGAGTTGAAAAACTGTTTTTT. Its protein product is CASTLVGGGVEKLFF.